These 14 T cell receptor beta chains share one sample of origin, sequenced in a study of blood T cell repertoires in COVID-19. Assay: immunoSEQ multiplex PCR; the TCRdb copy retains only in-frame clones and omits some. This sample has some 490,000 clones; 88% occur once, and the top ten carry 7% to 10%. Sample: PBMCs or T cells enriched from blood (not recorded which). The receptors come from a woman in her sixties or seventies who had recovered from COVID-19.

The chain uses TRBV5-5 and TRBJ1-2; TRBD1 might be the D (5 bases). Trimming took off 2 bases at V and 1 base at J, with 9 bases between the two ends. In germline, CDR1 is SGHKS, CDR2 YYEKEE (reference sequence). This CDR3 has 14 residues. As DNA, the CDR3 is TGTGCCAGCAGCTTAGCAGGGTATAACTATGGCTACACCTTC. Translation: CASSLAGYNYGYTF.

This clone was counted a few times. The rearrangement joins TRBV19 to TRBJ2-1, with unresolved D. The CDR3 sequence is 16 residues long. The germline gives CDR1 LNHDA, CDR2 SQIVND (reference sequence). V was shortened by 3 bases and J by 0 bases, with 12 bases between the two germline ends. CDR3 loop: CASSIGSWSSYNEQFF. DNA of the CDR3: TGTGCCAGTAGTATTGGATCTTGGAGCTCCTACAATGAGCAGTTCTTC.

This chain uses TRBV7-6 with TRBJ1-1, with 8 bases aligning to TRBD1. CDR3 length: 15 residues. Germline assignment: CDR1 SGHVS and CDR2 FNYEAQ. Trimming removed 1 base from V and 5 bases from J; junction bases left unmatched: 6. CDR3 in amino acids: CASSLGAGGRTEAFF. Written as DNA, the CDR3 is TGTGCCAGCAGCTTAGGGGCAGGGGGCAGGACTGAAGCTTTCTTT.

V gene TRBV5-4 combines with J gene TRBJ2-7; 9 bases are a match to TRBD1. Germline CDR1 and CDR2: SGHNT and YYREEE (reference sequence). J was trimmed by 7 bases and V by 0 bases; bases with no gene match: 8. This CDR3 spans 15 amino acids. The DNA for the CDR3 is TGTGCCAGCAGCTTGGCAGGGACAGGGCCGGGGGAGCAGTACTTC. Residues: CASSLAGTGPGEQYF.

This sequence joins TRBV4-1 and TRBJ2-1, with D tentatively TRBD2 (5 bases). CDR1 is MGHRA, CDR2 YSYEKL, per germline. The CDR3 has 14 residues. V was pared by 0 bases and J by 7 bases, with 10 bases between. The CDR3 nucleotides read TGCGCCAGCAGCCAAGACCGGGGTCCTAATGAGCAGTTCTTC. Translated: CASSQDRGPNEQFF.

DNA of the CDR3: TGTGCCAGCAGCCAGGCCACAGGGGGTAGGACTAATGAAAAACTGTTTTTT. Translated: CASSQATGGRTNEKLFF. The chain joins TRBV3-1 (or the pseudogene TRBV3-2) to TRBJ1-4, with 8 bases identical to TRBD1. The CDR3 contains 17 residues. Germline-derived CDR1 and CDR2 are LGHDT and YNNKEL (reference sequence). J gave up 2 bases and V 3 bases, and 8 bases lay outside the gene matches.

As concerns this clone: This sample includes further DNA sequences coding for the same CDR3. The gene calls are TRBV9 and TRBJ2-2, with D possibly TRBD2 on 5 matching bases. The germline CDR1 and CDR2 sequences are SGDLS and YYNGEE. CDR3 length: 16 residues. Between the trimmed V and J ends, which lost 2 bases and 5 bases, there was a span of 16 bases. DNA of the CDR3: TGTGCCAGCAGCGTCGGGCCCTCAGGAGGAACCGGGGAGCTGTTTTTT. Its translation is CASSVGPSGGTGELFF.

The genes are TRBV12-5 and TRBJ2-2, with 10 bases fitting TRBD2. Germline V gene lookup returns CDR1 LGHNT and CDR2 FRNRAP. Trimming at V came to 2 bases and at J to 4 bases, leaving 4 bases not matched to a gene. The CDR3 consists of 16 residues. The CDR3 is CASGLKAGGLTGELFF. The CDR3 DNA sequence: TGTGCTAGTGGTTTGAAAGCGGGGGGGCTCACCGGGGAGCTGTTTTTT.

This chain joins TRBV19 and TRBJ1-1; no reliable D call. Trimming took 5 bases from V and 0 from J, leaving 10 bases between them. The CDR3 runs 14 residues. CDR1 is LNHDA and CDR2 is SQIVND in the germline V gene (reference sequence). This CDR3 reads CASSPQILNTEAFF. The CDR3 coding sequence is TGTGCCAGTAGTCCCCAGATCTTGAACACTGAAGCTTTCTTT.

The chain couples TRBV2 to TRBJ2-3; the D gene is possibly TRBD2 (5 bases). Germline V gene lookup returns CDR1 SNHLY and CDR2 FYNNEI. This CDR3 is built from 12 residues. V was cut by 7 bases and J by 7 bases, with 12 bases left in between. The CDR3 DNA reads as TGTGCCAGCACCGGGGAGAGAAATACGCAGTATTTT. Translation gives CASTGERNTQYF.

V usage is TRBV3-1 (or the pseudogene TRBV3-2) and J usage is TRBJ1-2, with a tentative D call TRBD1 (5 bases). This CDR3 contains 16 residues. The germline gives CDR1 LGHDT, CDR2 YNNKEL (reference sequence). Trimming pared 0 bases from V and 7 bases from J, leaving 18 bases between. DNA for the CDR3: TGTGCCAGCAGCCAAGAAGGCGGGGCTCGGATTCGTGGCTACACCTTC. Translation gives CASSQEGGARIRGYTF.

CDR3 bases: TGTGCCAGCAGCGCTCCCGGGACAGGGGGTAACTATGGCTACACCTTC. Residues: CASSAPGTGGNYGYTF. The gene calls are TRBV9 and TRBJ1-2, with TRBD1 matching over 11 bases. From germline, CDR1 is SGDLS and CDR2 YYNGEE. CDR3 length: 16 residues. Trimming took 3 bases from V and 1 from J; bases not matched to a gene: 5.

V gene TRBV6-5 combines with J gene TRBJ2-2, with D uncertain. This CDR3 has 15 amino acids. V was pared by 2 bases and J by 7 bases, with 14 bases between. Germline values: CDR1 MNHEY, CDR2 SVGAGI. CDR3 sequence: CASSYTGSNDGELFF. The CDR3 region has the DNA TGTGCCAGCAGTTACACCGGGTCCAACGACGGGGAGCTGTTTTTT.

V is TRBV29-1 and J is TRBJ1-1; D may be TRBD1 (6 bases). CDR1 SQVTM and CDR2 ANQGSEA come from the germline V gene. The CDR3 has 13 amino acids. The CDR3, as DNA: TGCAGTGGTCACAGGGATGCGAACACTGAAGCTTTCTTT. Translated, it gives CSGHRDANTEAFF.